This record concerns one T cell receptor beta chain sequence. Its target is not known. This CDR3 is also generated by other DNA sequences in the sample. The table came from immunoSEQ multiplex PCR; TCRdb's copy has only in-frame clones and leaves some out. The data hold around 97,000 clones, with about 86% observed a single time. The data stem from a study of T cell clones after liver transplantation. Study-level information: Samples came pre-transplant, pre-randomization before withdrawal, and post-randomization after withdrawal ended. Whole-study results and caveats: Donor-reactive sequences fell more than third party-reactive ones, suggesting partial deletion.

This TCR was recovered from a human patient who received a liver transplant. Some T cells may possibly be graft donor cells. The input for sequencing was CD4+ T cells from blood, taken 45 to 50 months after liver transplant.

CDR3 amino acids: CASSLNTNRGTEAFF. Here the CDR3 DNA reads TGTGCCAGCAGCCTAAACACGAACAGGGGGACTGAAGCTTTCTTT. The chain is built from TRBV2 and TRBJ1-1, with 8 positions matching TRBD1. The V and J ends lost 6 bases and 5 bases, in that order; junction bases with no gene match: 11. Germline loops: CDR1 SNHLY, CDR2 FYNNEI. CDR3 size: 15 residues.